The rows below give T cell receptor beta chains drawn from one sample of a study of beta chain features in type 1 diabetes. Using immunoSEQ multiplex PCR, the repertoire was profiled, and TCRdb retains in-frame clones only, with some absent. In the table there are about 450,000 clones, over 9.5% of which are singletons. Sequenced: naive CD4+ T cells from blood. These TCRs come from a woman aged 18-29 years in good health. The CDR3 runs from the conserved cysteine through the conserved F or W. The order of the fields is V gene, clone size, J gene, D gene, CDR3 protein, CDR3 DNA. D genes are given only for firm matches. Clone size, where shown, is once, few, many, or a class for clones that have expanded.

TRBV4-1	-	TRBJ2-7	-	CASSQGIFSYEQYF	TGCGCCAGCAGCCAAGGGATATTTTCATACGAGCAGTACTTC
TRBV15	-	TRBJ2-1	TRBD2	CATKPSGRNEQFF	TGTGCCACCAAACCTAGCGGGAGGAATGAGCAGTTCTTC
TRBV28	-	TRBJ1-1	-	CASSGASQGDTEAFF	TGTGCCAGCAGTGGGGCCTCCCAAGGGGACACTGAAGCTTTCTTT
TRBV6-5	-	TRBJ2-5	TRBD1	CASSRQGTETQYF	TGTGCCAGCAGCCGACAGGGAACAGAGACCCAGTACTTC
TRBV18	-	TRBJ2-3	-	CASSPPGGLSTDTQYF	TGTGCCAGCTCACCTCCCGGGGGCTTGAGCACAGATACGCAGTATTTT
TRBV28	few	TRBJ1-6	TRBD1	CASSSSGAGTVYF	TGTGCCAGCAGTTCCTCTGGGGCCGGGACAGTGTACTTT
TRBV7-2	few	TRBJ2-1	-	CASSYGALSNEQFF	TGTGCCAGCAGCTACGGGGCCTTGTCGAATGAGCAGTTCTTC
TRBV7-6	few	TRBJ2-7	-	CASSLDWPLSGYEQYF	TGTGCCAGCAGCTTAGATTGGCCGTTAAGCGGTTACGAGCAGTACTTC
TRBV14	-	TRBJ2-5	TRBD2	CASSQGTSGRVQYF	TGTGCCAGCAGCCAAGGGACTAGCGGGAGGGTCCAGTACTTC
TRBV5-1	-	TRBJ2-7	-	CASRTGDYEQYF	TGCGCCAGCAGGACTGGCGACTACGAGCAGTACTTC
TRBV6-1	-	TRBJ1-1	-	CASSESGRYEAFF	TGTGCCAGCAGTGAGAGTGGCCGGTATGAAGCTTTCTTT
TRBV7-9	-	TRBJ2-1	-	CASHGFDLEQFF	TGTGCCAGCCACGGCTTCGATTTGGAGCAGTTCTTC
TRBV9	few	TRBJ2-1	TRBD2	CASSGVAGGINEQFF	TGTGCCAGCAGCGGTGTAGCGGGAGGGATTAATGAGCAGTTCTTC
TRBV7-2	few	TRBJ2-5	TRBD1	CASSPRGQETQYF	TGTGCCAGCAGCCCCAGGGGGCAAGAGACCCAGTACTTC
TRBV4-2	few	TRBJ2-7	-	CASRQGASEQYF	TGTGCCAGCAGACAAGGGGCCTCCGAGCAGTACTTC
TRBV15	few	TRBJ2-1	-	CATSRDRGTELFF	TGTGCCACCAGCAGAGATCGGGGGACAGAGTTGTTCTTC
TRBV7-9	-	TRBJ2-5	-	CASSEGTQYF	TGTGCCAGCAGCGAAGGGACCCAGTACTTC
TRBV7-9	-	TRBJ2-5	-	CASSLVSPNLGETQYF	TGTGCCAGCAGCTTAGTGTCCCCCAACCTTGGAGAGACCCAGTACTTC
TRBV7-2	-	TRBJ2-3	-	CASSFGPDSTDTQYF	TGTGCCAGCAGCTTCGGGCCTGACAGCACAGATACGCAGTATTTT
TRBV7-6	-	TRBJ2-2	-	CASSLSNRVRTGELFF	TGTGCCAGCAGCCTTAGTAACAGGGTCCGCACCGGGGAGCTGTTTTTT
TRBV7-2	-	TRBJ2-5	-	CASSLGYRVSETQYF	TGTGCCAGCAGCTTAGGTTACAGGGTTTCAGAGACCCAGTACTTC